The clone carrying this T cell receptor beta chain came up many times. This entry belongs to a study of T cells in Graves' hyperthyroidism and ophthalmopathy. The patients, who ranged from 18 to 65 in age, presented with newly diagnosed hyperthyroidism lasting under 2 months. RNA transcripts yielded amplified TCR beta CDR3 regions. A set of HTBI primers served as the primers for a first-round RT-PCR of the TCR CDR3. TCRdb itself ran the multiplex PCR reads through MiXCR, one entry per CDR3 protein. This table holds 750,000 to 950,000 distinct CDR3 sequences, more than 30% found once. Looked up from germline, CDR1 is SQVTM and CDR2 is ANQGSEA. The CDR3 has 13 amino acids. The V gene end was trimmed by 6 bases and the J gene end by 3 bases; junction bases not matched to a gene: 5.

The genes are TRBV29-1 and TRBJ1-2, with 9 bases identical to TRBD1. The TCR comes from a young man with Graves' hyperthyroidism. Sequencing was carried out using blood. CDR3 in amino acids: CSVPGQGHYGYTF. Here the CDR3 DNA reads TGCAGCGTCCCGGGACAGGGTCACTATGGCTACACCTTC.